This T cell receptor beta chain was recorded in a study of cytomegalovirus exposure and HLA in healthy donors. J lost 7 bases, V lost 2 bases, and 6 bases had no gene match. CDR3 length: 15 amino acids. Germline V gene data show CDR1 as MDHEN and CDR2 as SYDVKM. It was with 60 Vbeta and 13 Jbeta primers that the PCR ran. The protocol was immunoSEQ multiplex PCR, while the TCRdb copy is restricted to in-frame clones and leaves out a portion. The sample has tens of thousands of clones, around 84% seen once; the top ten hold 3.6%. This clone was observed a few times. Its antigen remains unknown. Study-level findings and limits: Serostatus for CMV was the only available immune exposure information. Presence/absence analyses supposed approximately even sequencing depth among donors. The authors listed 164 TCR beta chains as cytomegalovirus-associated.

The sequence came from a woman aged 18-35 years in good health and CMV-seronegative. What was sequenced was PBMCs. This rearrangement joins TRBV28 to TRBJ2-7, with 12 bases fitting TRBD2. CDR3 DNA: TGTGCCAGCAGTTTACCTAGCGGGGGGGCCGAAGAGCAGTACTTC. Its translation is CASSLPSGGAEEQYF.